This is a list of T cell receptor beta chains from one sample in a study of shared clonotypes between healthy human individuals. TCRdb's copy holds only in-frame clones and misses some; the assay was immunoSEQ multiplex PCR. This sample has some 1 million clones, with approximately 70% found just once. Material: memory CD4+ T cells sorted from blood. Receptor source: a young man in good health. The CDR3 runs from the conserved cysteine through the conserved F or W. The size of a clone is reported for some rows only, either as once, few or many, or as a class for expanded clones.

J gene,clone size,V gene,CDR3 protein
TRBJ2-2,.,TRBV4-2,CASSQDWGGGRGTGELFF
TRBJ1-1,few,TRBV30,CAWSDSLWDGEAFF
TRBJ1-6,few,TRBV25-1,CASSDPGTGDSPLHF
TRBJ1-3,.,TRBV28,CASSLQTGYGNTIYF
TRBJ2-5,.,TRBV28,CASSSGRTGVETQYF
TRBJ2-1,.,TRBV20-1,CSAPGFNEQFF
TRBJ1-5,.,TRBV7-2,CASSIRGNQPQHF
TRBJ2-6,.,TRBV2,CASKGGVSGANVLTF
TRBJ2-3,.,TRBV28,CASGGNTDTQYF
TRBJ1-4,.,TRBV27,CASSKESVIGKLFF
TRBJ2-1,few,TRBV5-4,CASSFPGGADEQFF
TRBJ2-3,.,TRBV11-2,CASSLGGTGPRQHTQYF
TRBJ2-2,once,TRBV6-5,CASSSTSGGSTGELFF
TRBJ2-5,once,TRBV5-1,CASSLAVNQETQYF
TRBJ2-2,.,TRBV25-1,CASATEHWTSGVGELFF
TRBJ2-1,.,TRBV25-1,CASMITGTSGAFF
TRBJ2-2,.,TRBV27,CASTRRGTSPGELFF
TRBJ2-3,.,TRBV19,CASRKQGADTQYF
TRBJ2-5,few,TRBV12-5,CASGLVWQGHGTDQETQYF
TRBJ1-5,.,TRBV27,CASRDRGGQPQHF
TRBJ2-3,.,TRBV9,CASSPLAGVNTDTQYF
TRBJ1-1,.,TRBV7-2,CASSLNRGGTEAFF
TRBJ2-5,.,TRBV11-3,CASSSRLAGSQETQYF
TRBJ2-2,.,TRBV7-2,CASGTGGSWVGELFF
TRBJ1-5,few,TRBV27,CASSRTQGNQPQHF
TRBJ1-5,.,TRBV19,CASSIRQVISNQPQHF
TRBJ2-3,few,TRBV10-3,CAIGGAHPTDTQYF
TRBJ1-3,.,TRBV28,CASSLPNTIYF
TRBJ1-2,.,TRBV28,CASSEIRDRDNGYTF
TRBJ2-7,.,TRBV7-2,CASSLMRGKGYEQYF
TRBJ2-5,.,TRBV27,CASSLRRGVYQETQYF
TRBJ2-7,.,TRBV21-1,CASVQVSSEQYF
TRBJ2-4,few,TRBV19,CASSMASGGAMYF
TRBJ1-1,.,TRBV5-1,CASSLAGTGNTEAFF
TRBJ2-1,.,TRBV5-1,CASSLDGRGTNEQFF
TRBJ2-5,.,TRBV5-1,CASSLGTRTSGEETQYF
TRBJ2-7,.,TRBV30,CAWSYSGRGEQYF
TRBJ2-2,.,TRBV9,CASSVGGRGRQTGELFF
TRBJ2-7,.,TRBV30,CAWTGGESYEQYF
TRBJ1-2,once,TRBV20-1,CSSDGYTF
TRBJ1-5,.,TRBV19,CASSLRGGSHQPQHF
TRBJ1-5,once,TRBV30,CAWRRQGVDNQPQHF
TRBJ1-4,few,TRBV27,CASSDWTGKKLFF
TRBJ2-5,.,TRBV6-6,CASRKGGSSGETQYF
TRBJ1-1,.,TRBV5-1,CASSSGEDTEAFF
TRBJ2-7,once,TRBV4-1,CASSQGGSGAQFEHF